One and the same sample provided the 25 T cell receptor delta chains below, sequenced in a study of gamma-delta chains in newborns, infants, children. TCRdb re-called the reads through CATT. The top ten hold over 11% of the sample, which has about 4,000 delta-chain clones, about two fifths seen once. Material for sequencing was blood. Source of these receptors: a child who received the measles vaccine.

The chain has TRDV1 and TRDJ1; possibly TRDD2 for D (6 bases). The length of the CDR3 is 20 residues. V was clipped by 0 bases and J by 1 base, with 24 bases between them. Germline CDR1 is TSWWSYY and CDR2 is QGS. The CDR3 sequence: CALGELSRPTNWKGTDKLIF. The CDR3 nucleotides read TGTGCTCTTGGGGAACTGTCTCGTCCTACCAACTGGAAGGGCACCGATAAACTCATCTTT.

This clone was counted a few times. The genes are TRDV1 and TRDJ3; TRDD3 agrees at 9 bases. The CDR3 covers 26 residues. V lost 2 bases and J lost 3; bases outside the gene matches: 29. Germline V gene sequence: CDR1 TSWWSYY, CDR2 QGS. The chain's CDR3 is CALGESPPKAALRTGGYNWDTRQMFF. Here the CDR3 DNA reads TGTGCTCTTGGGGAATCTCCTCCCAAGGCCGCACTACGGACGGGGGGATACAACTGGGACACCCGACAGATGTTTTTC.

As regards this clone: A single base separates this from a much larger clone, so it may be a read error. Other DNA sequences in this sample translate to the same CDR3. The gene calls are TRDV2 and TRDJ3; 8 nucleotides line up with TRDD3. V was pared by 7 bases and J by 1 base, with 11 bases of the junction left unmatched. The CDR3 covers 18 residues. CDR1 is GEAIGNYY, CDR2 EKD, per germline. The DNA of the CDR3 is TGTGCCTGCGACCGCGCTGGGGGAGAATCCTGGGACACCCGACAGATGTTTTTC. Residues: CACDRAGGESWDTRQMFF.

The rearrangement links TRDV1 to TRDJ1, with TRDD3 matching 11 bases. The CDR3 consists of 18 residues. Germline CDR1 reads TSWWSYY; CDR2 reads QGS. V lost 5 bases, J lost 0 bases, and 11 bases stayed unmatched. The CDR3 bases are TGTGCTCTTGGGTGCCTAAGCTGGGGGATACCGTACACCGATAAACTCATCTTT. Encoded protein: CALGCLSWGIPYTDKLIF.

Only a few counts were recorded for this clone. The CDR3 loop is CAASAGPTDTDKLIF. The CDR3 nucleotides are TGTGCAGCAAGCGCGGGCCCTACGGACACCGATAAACTCATCTTT. The V call is TRAV29/DV5, the J call TRDJ1; D possibly corresponds to TRDD2 (5 bases). V was cut by 0 bases and J by 0 bases, with 12 bases left in between. Germline V gives CDR1 NSMFDY, CDR2 ISSIKDK. The CDR3 sequence is 15 residues long.

This clone was seen only a few times. This chain links TRDV1 with TRDJ1, with 9 bases matching TRDD3. The CDR3 extends over 15 amino acids. The V and J ends lost 7 bases and 1 base, in that order; junction bases with no gene match: 7. Germline V gives CDR1 TSWWSYY, CDR2 QGS. The CDR3 sequence is CALEVLGDATDKLIF. The CDR3 region has the DNA TGTGCTCTTGAGGTCCTGGGGGATGCCACCGATAAACTCATCTTT.

This clone has more than one count but fewer than ten. This likely came from a read error, as a far larger clone is one base away. The sample holds other DNA sequences that translate to the same CDR3. The chain recombines TRDV3 with TRDJ1; 10 nucleotides align to TRDD3. Germline V gives CDR1 TVYSNPD, CDR2 GDNSRS (reference sequence). The trim removed 4 bases at V and 3 bases at J, leaving 17 bases unmatched. This CDR3 spans 17 amino acids. CDR3 amino acids: CASEFLPDWGIADKLIF. The CDR3 bases are TGTGCCTCCGAGTTCCTACCCGACTGGGGGATCGCCGATAAACTCATCTTT.

The chain is built from TRDV1 and TRDJ1; D not certain. Germline V gene data show CDR1 as TSWWSYY and CDR2 as QGS. With 4 bases removed from V and 3 bases from J, the gap between germline ends came to 24 bases. This CDR3 has 18 amino acids. DNA of the CDR3: TGTGCTCTTGGGGTCCAAAGGGGTTCCCCACACCATGCCGATAAACTCATCTTT. Amino acids: CALGVQRGSPHHADKLIF.

Worth noting for this clone: This may stem from a read error, because a much larger clone lies one nucleotide away. The rearrangement links TRDV2 to TRDJ1, with D possibly being TRDD2 (5 bases). Trimming removed 5 bases at V and 9 bases at J, with 15 bases between. The CDR3 has 12 amino acids. CDR1 is GEAIGNYY, CDR2 EKD, per germline. This CDR3 is CACALRTDELIF. The CDR3 bases are TGTGCCTGTGCCCTTCGTACTGATGAACTCATCTTT.

The chain combines TRDV1 with TRDJ2, with 8 bases fitting TRDD3. The germline CDR1 and CDR2 sequences are TSWWSYY and QGS. This CDR3 is 24 amino acids long. Unmatched junction bases numbered 29, after V lost 5 bases and J lost 0 bases. The CDR3 nucleotides read TGTGCTCTTGGGCCCCATAGGGGTGCCCCAACGTACTGGGGGTCGAAAGCTTTGACAGCACAACTCTTCTTT. Translating gives CALGPHRGAPTYWGSKALTAQLFF.

This clone was counted between two and nine times. The chain is built from TRDV1 and TRDJ1; TRDD3 might be the D (6 bases). Germline V CDR1 and CDR2: TSWWSYY, QGS. The CDR3 covers 18 residues. The V and J ends lost 5 bases and 2 bases respectively, with 24 bases between them. In DNA, the CDR3 is TGTGCTCTTGGGTCATGGTCCGCGGGGATCGGGGAAACCGATAAACTCATCTTT. It codes for CALGSWSAGIGETDKLIF.

A note on this clone: Compared with germline, one end of the junction differs, possibly owing to a read error. The chain combines TRDV1 with TRDJ1; 11 bases are shared with TRDD3. The CDR3 contains 25 residues. The germline V gene encodes CDR1 TSWWSYY and CDR2 QGS. The DNA of the CDR3 is TGTGCTCCTGGGGAACTCCTTCCCACACCATCACCCTACTGGGGGATATTCTGGGACACCGATAAACTCATCTTT. Translation gives CAPGELLPTPSPYWGIFWDTDKLIF.

The V call is TRDV1, the J call TRDJ1, with 10 bases fitting TRDD3. CDR1 is TSWWSYY and CDR2 is QGS in the germline V gene. This CDR3 spans 19 amino acids. The V segment lost 0 bases and the J segment 0 bases; nucleotides outside the gene matches: 10. In nucleotides, the CDR3 is TGTGCTCTTGGGGAACTACCGTACTGGGGGATCCCGTACACCGATAAACTCATCTTT. Protein sequence: CALGELPYWGIPYTDKLIF.

With respect to this clone: A read error may be the cause here, since a much bigger clone is one base away. The sample has other DNA sequences that encode this CDR3 too. The CDR3 region is CAAKGKDRRGLPVYTDKLIF. The CDR3 DNA reads TGCGCAGCAAAAGGGAAGGACCGGAGGGGGTTACCTGTTTACACCGATAAACTCATCTTT. The rearrangement links TRAV29/DV5 to TRDJ1, with D perhaps matching TRDD3 (5 bases). Germline values: CDR1 NSMFDY, CDR2 ISSIKDK. The CDR3 extends over 20 amino acids.

This clone turned up a few times. This chain uses TRDV1 with TRDJ2; 7 bases line up with TRDD3. The junction had 11 bases not matched to a gene; V was cut back by 1 base and J by 0 bases. The CDR3 covers 19 residues. CDR1 is TSWWSYY, CDR2 QGS, per germline. CDR3 DNA: TGTGCTCTTGGGGAACGAGGAATGGGGGACCCTTCTTTGACAGCACAACTCTTCTTT. Encoded protein: CALGERGMGDPSLTAQLFF.

The chain's CDR3 is CALGELTPTGDTVLTAQLFF. The CDR3 DNA is TGTGCTCTTGGGGAACTGACCCCAACTGGGGATACGGTTTTGACAGCACAACTCTTCTTT. The chain joins TRDV1 to TRDJ2; 9 nucleotides align to TRDD3. The CDR3 sequence is 20 residues long. CDR1 and CDR2 from the germline V gene are TSWWSYY and QGS. V lost 0 bases, J lost 1 base, and 12 bases stayed unmatched.

The V and J genes are TRDV1 and TRDJ2; TRDD3 matches at 7 bases. V dropped 4 bases and J dropped 0; count of bases not matched to a gene: 23. This CDR3 has 22 residues. The germline V gene has CDR1 TSWWSYY and CDR2 QGS. CDR3 protein: CALGAPSLSLGGPLTLTAQLFF. For the CDR3, the DNA is TGTGCTCTTGGGGCCCCCTCCCTATCCCTGGGGGGTCCCCTGACTTTGACAGCACAACTCTTCTTT.

With regard to this clone: This clone may be a read error of a much larger clone one base away. The genes are TRDV1 and TRDJ1; 10 nucleotides align to TRDD3. The CDR3 totals 23 residues. CDR1 TSWWSYY and CDR2 QGS come from the germline V gene. V shed 5 bases and J 0 bases; nucleotides not matched to a gene: 27. The CDR3 DNA reads TGTGCTCTTGGGACCTACCAAGGTCCTACGAAGTGCTGGGGGATAGACGACACCGATAAACTCATCTTT. Encoded protein: CALGTYQGPTKCWGIDDTDKLIF.

The V call is TRDV1, the J call TRDJ1; the match to TRDD3 covers 13 bases. V was pared by 6 bases and J by 2 bases, with 39 bases of the junction left unmatched. CDR1 and CDR2 from the germline V gene are TSWWSYY and QGS. CDR3 length equals 27 residues. CDR3 nucleotide sequence: TGTGCTCTTGGTATAAAGGACCATACGACCCGGTTAACTGGGGGATACGCGTATCCCGGGTGGACCGATAAACTCATCTTT. Encoded protein: CALGIKDHTTRLTGGYAYPGWTDKLIF.

The chain recombines TRDV1 with TRDJ1; 10 nucleotides match TRDD3. Losses at the gene ends were 2 bases for V and 2 bases for J; bases not matched to a gene: 14. From germline, CDR1 is TSWWSYY and CDR2 QGS. CDR3 size: 19 residues. CDR3 region: CALGEGLLVLGDGTDKLIF. In DNA, the CDR3 is TGTGCTCTTGGGGAAGGCCTTCTTGTACTGGGGGATGGGACCGATAAACTCATCTTT.

The gene calls are TRDV1 and TRDJ1, with 10 positions matching TRDD3. CDR1 TSWWSYY and CDR2 QGS come from the germline V gene. The CDR3 spans 21 residues. Trimming removed 9 bases from V and 0 bases from J; junction bases left unmatched: 25. CDR3 in DNA: TGTGCTCTGGGCCCCGTACTGGGGGATTGCGGGCGGTCCTTGTACACCGATAAACTCATCTTT. Translating gives CALGPVLGDCGRSLYTDKLIF.

There are a few counts of this clone. Relative to the germline gene, one junction end is altered; a read error may explain this. The same CDR3 also results from other DNA sequences found in this sample. The chain has TRAV29/DV5 and TRDJ1; 10 bases match TRDD3. This CDR3 spans 18 amino acids. Germline loops: CDR1 NSMFDY, CDR2 ISSIKDK. The CDR3 DNA sequence: TGTGCAGCAAGGATTGGGGGATACTACAGTGGGTACACCGATAAACTCATCTTC. Translating it yields CAARIGGYYSGYTDKLIF.

Note on this clone: A far larger clone is just one base off, so this is likely a read error. The J gene is TRDJ1, the V gene TRDV1; either TRDD2 or TRDD3 may fit D (6 bases each). V was cut by 3 bases and J by 2 bases, with 34 bases left in between. The CDR3 is made up of 22 amino acids. From germline, CDR1 is TSWWSYY and CDR2 QGS. The CDR3 DNA reads as TGTGCTCTTGGGGACCTTTCCTATCCCTTCCACTGGGAGATACGCAGTACCGATAAACTCATCTTT. Amino acids: CALGDLSYPFHWEIRSTDKLIF.

J is TRDJ1 and V is TRDV2; TRDD3 aligns across 9 bases. The J segment lost 6 bases and the V segment lost 1 base, leaving 14 bases of the junction unmatched. The V gene's germline CDR1 is GEAIGNYY and CDR2 EKD. The CDR3 runs to 17 residues. CDR3 coding DNA: TGTGCCTGTGACACGCTTCCTGGGGGATCAGACCCCAATAAACTCATCTTT. Protein: CACDTLPGGSDPNKLIF.

This clone has more than one count but fewer than ten. This sequence joins TRDV1 and TRDJ1; D may correspond to TRDD2 or TRDD3 (9 bases each). V was shortened by 4 bases and J by 0 bases, with 27 bases between the two germline ends. This CDR3 is 20 amino acids long. From germline, CDR1 is TSWWSYY and CDR2 QGS. CDR3 in DNA: TGTGCTCTTGGGGTCCTAAAGCCTTCCTACGCTGGGGGATACACCGATAAACTCATCTTT. Its protein is CALGVLKPSYAGGYTDKLIF.